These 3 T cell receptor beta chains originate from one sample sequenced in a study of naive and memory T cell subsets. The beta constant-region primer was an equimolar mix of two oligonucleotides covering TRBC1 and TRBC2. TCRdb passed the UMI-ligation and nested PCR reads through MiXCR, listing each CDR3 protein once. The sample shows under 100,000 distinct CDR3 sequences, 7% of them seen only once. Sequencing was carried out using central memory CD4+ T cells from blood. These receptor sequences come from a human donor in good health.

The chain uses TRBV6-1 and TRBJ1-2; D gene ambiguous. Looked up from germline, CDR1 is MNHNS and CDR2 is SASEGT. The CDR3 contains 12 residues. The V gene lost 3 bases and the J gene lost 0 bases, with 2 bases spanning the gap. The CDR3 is CASSEANYGYTF. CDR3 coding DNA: TGTGCCAGCAGTGAGGCTAACTATGGCTACACCTTC.

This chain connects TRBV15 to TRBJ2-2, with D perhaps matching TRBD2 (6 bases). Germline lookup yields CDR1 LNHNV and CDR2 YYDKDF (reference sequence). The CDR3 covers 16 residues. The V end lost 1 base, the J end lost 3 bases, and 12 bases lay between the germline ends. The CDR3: CATSRGAGLDTGELFF. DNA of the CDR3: TGTGCCACCAGCAGAGGGGCGGGGCTAGACACCGGGGAGCTGTTTTTT.

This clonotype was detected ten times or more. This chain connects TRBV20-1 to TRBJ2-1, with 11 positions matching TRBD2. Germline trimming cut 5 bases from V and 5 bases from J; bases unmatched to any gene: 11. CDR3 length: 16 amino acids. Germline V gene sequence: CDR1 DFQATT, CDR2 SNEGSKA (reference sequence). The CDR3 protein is CSARSASSGGHNEQFF. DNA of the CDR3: TGCAGTGCTCGATCCGCATCTAGCGGGGGGCACAATGAGCAGTTCTTC.